A selection of T cell receptor beta chains follows, all from one sample in a study of blood T cell repertoires in COVID-19. Generated by immunoSEQ multiplex PCR, the TCRdb table keeps only in-frame clones and is missing some. The table lists about 89,000 clones, around 88% of them singletons. Sequencing input: peripheral blood. All receptors derive from an elderly man with active or convalescent COVID-19. Both conserved end residues are part of each CDR3. The order of the fields is J gene, clone size, D gene, V gene, CDR3 protein, CDR3 DNA. A D gene is named only where the DNA matches it firmly. Clone size is not always given. Where it is, it says once, few, many or a class for expanded clones.

J gene: TRBJ1-2; clone size: .; D gene: .; V gene: TRBV19; CDR3 protein: CASSISQGRNYGYTF; CDR3 DNA: TGTGCCAGTAGTATTAGCCAGGGCAGGAACTATGGCTACACCTTC
J gene: TRBJ1-6; clone size: .; D gene: .; V gene: TRBV6-4; CDR3 protein: CASKLDSAYNSPLHF; CDR3 DNA: TGTGCCAGCAAGCTAGACAGTGCCTATAATTCACCCCTCCACTTT
J gene: TRBJ2-1; clone size: .; D gene: .; V gene: TRBV4-2; CDR3 protein: CASSQGLREQFF; CDR3 DNA: TGTGCCAGCAGCCAAGGACTCCGTGAGCAGTTCTTC
J gene: TRBJ2-1; clone size: .; D gene: TRBD2; V gene: TRBV7-3; CDR3 protein: CASSPPGLAYNEQFF; CDR3 DNA: TGTGCCAGCAGCCCCCCGGGACTAGCTTACAATGAGCAGTTCTTC
J gene: TRBJ1-2; clone size: .; D gene: .; V gene: TRBV25-1; CDR3 protein: CASSDDRTHGYTF; CDR3 DNA: TGTGCCAGCAGTGATGACAGGACCCATGGCTACACCTTC
J gene: TRBJ1-5; clone size: .; D gene: TRBD1; V gene: TRBV12-5; CDR3 protein: CASGPGQGGMQPQHF; CDR3 DNA: TGTGCTAGTGGCCCGGGACAGGGGGGAATGCAGCCCCAGCATTTT
J gene: TRBJ1-1; clone size: .; D gene: .; V gene: TRBV7-8; CDR3 protein: CASTNRAGTEAFF; CDR3 DNA: TGTGCCAGCACCAACAGGGCGGGTACTGAAGCTTTCTTT
J gene: TRBJ2-1; clone size: once; D gene: .; V gene: TRBV28; CDR3 protein: CASSFSTHNEQFF; CDR3 DNA: TGTGCCAGCAGTTTTTCGACTCACAATGAGCAGTTCTTC
J gene: TRBJ1-2; clone size: .; D gene: .; V gene: TRBV11-2; CDR3 protein: CASSLDSVYGYTF; CDR3 DNA: TGTGCCAGCAGCTTAGATTCAGTCTATGGCTACACCTTC
J gene: TRBJ1-1; clone size: .; D gene: .; V gene: TRBV12-5; CDR3 protein: CASRVLGTEAFF; CDR3 DNA: TGTGCTAGCAGGGTACTGGGCACTGAAGCTTTCTTT
J gene: TRBJ2-2; clone size: .; D gene: .; V gene: TRBV11-3; CDR3 protein: CASSLDGVGAGELFF; CDR3 DNA: TGTGCCAGCAGCTTAGACGGGGTCGGAGCCGGGGAGCTGTTTTTT
J gene: TRBJ2-5; clone size: .; D gene: TRBD2; V gene: TRBV2; CDR3 protein: CAGSGSGETQYF; CDR3 DNA: TGTGCCGGTAGCGGGAGTGGGGAGACCCAGTACTTC
J gene: TRBJ1-2; clone size: .; D gene: TRBD1; V gene: TRBV5-1; CDR3 protein: CASSLGQGTTYGYTF; CDR3 DNA: TGCGCCAGCAGCTTGGGACAGGGGACGACCTATGGCTACACCTTC
J gene: TRBJ2-7; clone size: .; D gene: .; V gene: TRBV19; CDR3 protein: CASSPPCRVTSSYEQYF; CDR3 DNA: TGTGCCAGTAGTCCTCCTTGTCGGGTAACAAGCTCCTACGAGCAGTACTTC
J gene: TRBJ2-3; clone size: .; D gene: TRBD2; V gene: TRBV7-9; CDR3 protein: CASSPGLASTDTQYF; CDR3 DNA: TGTGCCAGCAGCCCCGGACTAGCGAGCACAGATACGCAGTATTTT
J gene: TRBJ2-1; clone size: .; D gene: TRBD2; V gene: TRBV9; CDR3 protein: CASSVGTSGRGEQFF; CDR3 DNA: TGTGCCAGCAGCGTAGGGACTAGCGGGAGAGGGGAGCAGTTCTTC
J gene: TRBJ1-2; clone size: .; D gene: .; V gene: TRBV12-5; CDR3 protein: CASGQDSYGYTF; CDR3 DNA: TGTGCTAGTGGTCAGGACAGTTATGGCTACACCTTC
J gene: TRBJ2-7; clone size: .; D gene: .; V gene: TRBV18; CDR3 protein: CASSPSPGQRGGYEQYF; CDR3 DNA: TGTGCCAGCTCACCAAGTCCTGGACAGCGAGGAGGCTACGAGCAGTACTTC
J gene: TRBJ1-4; clone size: .; D gene: .; V gene: TRBV28; CDR3 protein: CASSSSRGGREKLFF; CDR3 DNA: TGTGCCAGCAGCTCCTCGCGGGGGGGGCGAGAAAAACTGTTTTTT
J gene: TRBJ1-6; clone size: .; D gene: .; V gene: TRBV30; CDR3 protein: CAWGDPGLRNSPLHF; CDR3 DNA: TGTGCCTGGGGGGACCCGGGACTGCGCAATTCACCCCTCCACTTT
J gene: TRBJ1-3; clone size: .; D gene: TRBD1; V gene: TRBV11-2; CDR3 protein: CASSTSGGSGNTIYF; CDR3 DNA: TGTGCCAGCAGCACCTCAGGGGGCTCTGGAAACACCATATATTTT
J gene: TRBJ1-2; clone size: .; D gene: .; V gene: TRBV9; CDR3 protein: CASSVDGGSGYGYTF; CDR3 DNA: TGTGCCAGCAGCGTAGACGGGGGGTCCGGCTATGGCTACACCTTC
J gene: TRBJ1-5; clone size: .; D gene: .; V gene: TRBV7-2; CDR3 protein: CASSTEGWQPQHF; CDR3 DNA: TGTGCCAGCAGTACGGAGGGATGGCAGCCCCAGCATTTT
J gene: TRBJ2-7; clone size: .; D gene: TRBD2; V gene: TRBV27; CDR3 protein: CASSFRLAGEGEQYF; CDR3 DNA: TGTGCCAGCAGTTTTAGGCTAGCGGGAGAAGGAGAGCAGTACTTC
J gene: TRBJ1-5; clone size: .; D gene: .; V gene: TRBV1; CDR3 protein: CTSSRQGLVWQPQHF; CDR3 DNA: TGCACCAGCAGCCGTCAAGGACTGGTTTGGCAGCCCCAGCATTTT
J gene: TRBJ1-6; clone size: .; D gene: TRBD1; V gene: TRBV28; CDR3 protein: CASSLTGQGNSPLHF; CDR3 DNA: TGTGCCAGCAGTTTAACCGGACAGGGTAATTCACCCCTCCACTTT
J gene: TRBJ2-1; clone size: .; D gene: TRBD1; V gene: TRBV12-3/TRBV12-4; CDR3 protein: CASRTGGNNEQFF; CDR3 DNA: TGTGCCAGCAGGACAGGGGGAAACAATGAGCAGTTCTTC
J gene: TRBJ2-1; clone size: .; D gene: .; V gene: TRBV10-3; CDR3 protein: CAISEVGSRDNEQFF; CDR3 DNA: TGTGCCATCAGTGAGGTTGGCTCCCGGGACAATGAGCAGTTCTTC
J gene: TRBJ1-6; clone size: .; D gene: .; V gene: TRBV7-2; CDR3 protein: CASSLAFATVNNSPLHF; CDR3 DNA: TGTGCCAGCAGCTTAGCCTTCGCGACAGTCAATAATTCACCCCTCCACTTT
J gene: TRBJ2-1; clone size: .; D gene: TRBD2; V gene: TRBV6-2/TRBV6-3; CDR3 protein: CASSPALAGATNEQFF; CDR3 DNA: TGTGCCAGCAGTCCGGCGCTAGCGGGAGCCACCAATGAGCAGTTCTTC
J gene: TRBJ2-7; clone size: .; D gene: .; V gene: TRBV2; CDR3 protein: CASTTGLFSTYEQYF; CDR3 DNA: TGTGCCAGCACAACTGGACTTTTTTCGACATACGAGCAGTACTTC
J gene: TRBJ1-3; clone size: .; D gene: .; V gene: TRBV3-1/TRBV3-2; CDR3 protein: CASSQTRGNTIYF; CDR3 DNA: TGTGCCAGCAGCCAAACTCGCGGAAACACCATATATTTT
J gene: TRBJ1-2; clone size: once; D gene: TRBD1; V gene: TRBV12-3/TRBV12-4; CDR3 protein: CASSWDRGYGYTF; CDR3 DNA: TGTGCCAGCAGTTGGGACAGGGGTTATGGCTACACCTTC
J gene: TRBJ1-1; clone size: once; D gene: .; V gene: TRBV5-1; CDR3 protein: CASSLAWQGTAEAFF; CDR3 DNA: TGCGCCAGCAGCTTGGCCTGGCAGGGGACGGCTGAAGCTTTCTTT
J gene: TRBJ1-3; clone size: once; D gene: .; V gene: TRBV19; CDR3 protein: CASSMLRGSGNTIYF; CDR3 DNA: TGTGCCAGTAGTATGCTCAGGGGCTCTGGAAACACCATATATTTT
J gene: TRBJ2-1; clone size: .; D gene: TRBD1; V gene: TRBV14; CDR3 protein: CASSRDRGELEQFF; CDR3 DNA: TGTGCCAGCAGCCGGGACAGGGGTGAGTTAGAGCAGTTCTTC
J gene: TRBJ1-1; clone size: .; D gene: .; V gene: TRBV28; CDR3 protein: CASSLGGARGTEAFF; CDR3 DNA: TGTGCCAGCAGTTTGGGAGGGGCGAGAGGTACTGAAGCTTTCTTT
J gene: TRBJ1-2; clone size: .; D gene: .; V gene: TRBV6-2/TRBV6-3; CDR3 protein: CASSGQAPYGYTF; CDR3 DNA: TGTGCCAGCAGTGGACAAGCCCCCTATGGCTACACCTTC
J gene: TRBJ1-5; clone size: .; D gene: TRBD1; V gene: TRBV28; CDR3 protein: CASNRAGGTQPQHF; CDR3 DNA: TGTGCCAGCAATCGGGCAGGGGGGACTCAGCCCCAGCATTTT
J gene: TRBJ2-1; clone size: .; D gene: .; V gene: TRBV6-2/TRBV6-3; CDR3 protein: CASSYRGEQFF; CDR3 DNA: TGTGCCAGCAGTTACCGCGGGGAGCAGTTCTTC
J gene: TRBJ2-7; clone size: .; D gene: TRBD2; V gene: TRBV7-8; CDR3 protein: CASSLLGGSGSYEQYF; CDR3 DNA: TGTGCCAGCAGCCTCCTGGGCGGGAGTGGTTCCTACGAGCAGTACTTC
J gene: TRBJ1-5; clone size: .; D gene: TRBD1; V gene: TRBV19; CDR3 protein: CASSALTNRGRQPQHF; CDR3 DNA: TGTGCCAGTAGTGCCCTAACCAACAGGGGGCGTCAGCCCCAGCATTTT
J gene: TRBJ1-4; clone size: .; D gene: .; V gene: TRBV30; CDR3 protein: CAWSLPTAGNEKLFF; CDR3 DNA: TGTGCCTGGAGTCTCCCGACAGCGGGTAATGAAAAACTGTTTTTT
J gene: TRBJ2-7; clone size: .; D gene: .; V gene: TRBV19; CDR3 protein: CASSIGPYASYEQYF; CDR3 DNA: TGTGCCAGTAGTATTGGTCCATACGCGAGCTACGAGCAGTACTTC
J gene: TRBJ2-1; clone size: .; D gene: .; V gene: TRBV20-1; CDR3 protein: CSASESNEQFF; CDR3 DNA: TGCAGTGCTAGCGAGTCCAATGAGCAGTTCTTC
J gene: TRBJ2-1; clone size: few; D gene: .; V gene: TRBV27; CDR3 protein: CASRGRRATSYNEQFF; CDR3 DNA: TGTGCCAGCAGAGGCAGGCGGGCAACATCTTACAATGAGCAGTTCTTC
J gene: TRBJ2-3; clone size: .; D gene: .; V gene: TRBV6-2/TRBV6-3; CDR3 protein: CASSGPYSTDTQYF; CDR3 DNA: TGTGCCAGCAGTGGTCCCTATAGCACAGATACGCAGTATTTT
J gene: TRBJ2-7; clone size: .; D gene: TRBD1; V gene: TRBV2; CDR3 protein: CASSGDRGYEQYF; CDR3 DNA: TGTGCCAGCAGTGGGGACAGGGGCTACGAGCAGTACTTC
J gene: TRBJ2-3; clone size: .; D gene: .; V gene: TRBV24-1; CDR3 protein: CATSDFPGLDTQYF; CDR3 DNA: TGTGCCACCAGTGATTTTCCAGGGTTGGATACGCAGTATTTT
J gene: TRBJ2-2; clone size: .; D gene: TRBD1; V gene: TRBV27; CDR3 protein: CASSARGRVTGELFF; CDR3 DNA: TGTGCCAGCAGCGCCAGGGGGCGCGTCACCGGGGAGCTGTTTTTT
J gene: TRBJ2-2; clone size: once; D gene: .; V gene: TRBV9; CDR3 protein: CASREGQQNTGELFF; CDR3 DNA: TGTGCCAGCAGGGAGGGACAGCAGAACACCGGGGAGCTGTTTTTT